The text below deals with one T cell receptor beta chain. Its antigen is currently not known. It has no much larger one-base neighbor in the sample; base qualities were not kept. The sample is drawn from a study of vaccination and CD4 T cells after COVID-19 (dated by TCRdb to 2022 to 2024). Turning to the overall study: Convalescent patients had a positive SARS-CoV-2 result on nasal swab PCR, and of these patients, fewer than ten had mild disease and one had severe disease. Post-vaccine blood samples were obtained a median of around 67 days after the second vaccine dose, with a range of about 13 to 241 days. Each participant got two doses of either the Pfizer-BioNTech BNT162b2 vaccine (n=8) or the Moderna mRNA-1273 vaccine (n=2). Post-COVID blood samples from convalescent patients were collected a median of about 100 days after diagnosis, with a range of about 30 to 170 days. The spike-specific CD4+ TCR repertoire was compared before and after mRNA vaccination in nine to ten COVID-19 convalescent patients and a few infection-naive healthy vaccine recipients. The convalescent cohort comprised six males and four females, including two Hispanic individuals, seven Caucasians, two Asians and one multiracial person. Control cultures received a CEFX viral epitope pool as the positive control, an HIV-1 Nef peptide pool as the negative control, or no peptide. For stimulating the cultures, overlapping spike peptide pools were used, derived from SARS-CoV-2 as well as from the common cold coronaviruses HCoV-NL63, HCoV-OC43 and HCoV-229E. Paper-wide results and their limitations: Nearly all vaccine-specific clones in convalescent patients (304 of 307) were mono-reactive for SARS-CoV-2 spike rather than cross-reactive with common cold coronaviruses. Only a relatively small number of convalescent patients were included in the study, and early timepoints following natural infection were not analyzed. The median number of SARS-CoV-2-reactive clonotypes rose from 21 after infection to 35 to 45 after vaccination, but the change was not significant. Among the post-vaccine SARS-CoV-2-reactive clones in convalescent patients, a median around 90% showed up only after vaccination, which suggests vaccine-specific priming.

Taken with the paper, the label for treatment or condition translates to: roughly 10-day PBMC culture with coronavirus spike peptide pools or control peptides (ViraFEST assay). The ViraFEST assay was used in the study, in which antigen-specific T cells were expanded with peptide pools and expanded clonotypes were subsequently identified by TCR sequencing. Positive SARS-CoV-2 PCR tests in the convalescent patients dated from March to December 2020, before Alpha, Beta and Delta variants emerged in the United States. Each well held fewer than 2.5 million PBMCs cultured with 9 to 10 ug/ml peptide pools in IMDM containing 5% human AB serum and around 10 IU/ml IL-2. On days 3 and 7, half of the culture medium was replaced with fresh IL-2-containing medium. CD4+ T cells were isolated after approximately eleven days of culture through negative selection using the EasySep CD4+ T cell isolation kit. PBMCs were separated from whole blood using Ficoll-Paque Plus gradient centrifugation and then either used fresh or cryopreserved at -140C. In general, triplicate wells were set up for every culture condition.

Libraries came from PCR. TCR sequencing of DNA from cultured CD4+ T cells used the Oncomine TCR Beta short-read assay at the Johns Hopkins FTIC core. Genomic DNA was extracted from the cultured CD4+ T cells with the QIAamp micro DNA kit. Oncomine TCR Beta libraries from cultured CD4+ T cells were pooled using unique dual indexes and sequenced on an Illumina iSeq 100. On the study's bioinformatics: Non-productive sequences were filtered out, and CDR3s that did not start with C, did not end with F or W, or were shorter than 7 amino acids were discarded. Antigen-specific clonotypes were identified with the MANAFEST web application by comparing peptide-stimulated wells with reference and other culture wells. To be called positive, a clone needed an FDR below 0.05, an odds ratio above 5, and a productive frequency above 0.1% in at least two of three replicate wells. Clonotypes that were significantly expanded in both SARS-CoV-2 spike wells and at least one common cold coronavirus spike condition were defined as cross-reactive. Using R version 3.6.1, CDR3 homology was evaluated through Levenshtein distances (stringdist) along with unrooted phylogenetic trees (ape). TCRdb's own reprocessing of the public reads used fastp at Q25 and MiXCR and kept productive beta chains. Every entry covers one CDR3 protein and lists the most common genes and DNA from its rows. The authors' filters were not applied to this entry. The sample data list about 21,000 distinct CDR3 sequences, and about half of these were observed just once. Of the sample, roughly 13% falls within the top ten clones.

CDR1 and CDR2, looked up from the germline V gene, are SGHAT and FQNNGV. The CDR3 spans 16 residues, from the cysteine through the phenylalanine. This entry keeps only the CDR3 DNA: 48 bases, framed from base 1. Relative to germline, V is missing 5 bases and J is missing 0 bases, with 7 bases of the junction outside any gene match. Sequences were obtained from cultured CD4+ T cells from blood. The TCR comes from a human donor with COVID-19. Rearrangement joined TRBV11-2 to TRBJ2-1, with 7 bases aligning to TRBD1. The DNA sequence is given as TGTGCCAGCAGCCGACTCCAGGGGGTCTCCTACAATGAGCAGTTCTTC. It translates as CASSRLQGVSYNEQFF.